This T cell receptor (beta chain) was recorded in a study of siplizumab effects on memory and regulatory T cells. The CDR3 covers 13 residues. The V gene lost 5 bases and the J gene lost 5 bases, with 15 bases spanning the gap. The germline gives CDR1 SQVTM, CDR2 ANQGSEA. Notes on this clone: Its antigen remains unidentified.

Repertoires were generated with immunoSEQ multiplex PCR, while TCRdb's copy carries only in-frame clones and drops some. The table has fewer than 120,000 clones, roughly 90% seen once; the top ten hold approximately 1.2%. General study points: The drug siplizumab significantly decreased the alloreactive sequences that could be traced to unstimulated CD4+ memory cells. Siplizumab gave mappable alloreactive CD4+ clones an average Treg-derived fraction of around 70%, against roughly 26% in controls.

The chain links TRBV29-1 to TRBJ1-1, with a possible D match to TRBD1 (5 bases). Sequenced input: CD4+ T cells sorted from blood. The source is a human donor in good health. CDR3 in DNA: TGCAGCGTTCTTCCCCGGGGGGGGACTGAAGCTTTCTTT. Its translation is CSVLPRGGTEAFF.